The rows below give T cell receptor beta chains drawn from one sample of a study of CD8+CD57+ T cells in acquired aplastic anemia. TCRdb processed the reads anew with MiXCR; each CDR3 protein has one entry. This sample has about 180,000 distinct CDR3 sequences, with about 60% found just once. The sample comprised sorted CD4+, CD8+, or CD8+CD57+ T cells (not recorded which) from PBMCs. These receptors originate from a human donor with aplastic anemia. CDR3s include the opening cysteine and the closing phenylalanine or tryptophan. The order of the fields is D gene, V gene, J gene, clone size, CDR3 DNA, CDR3 protein. D genes are given only for firm matches. Expanded clones get a size class; other rows say once, few or many, or leave the size out.

>TRBD1|TRBV25-1|TRBJ1-2|many
TGTGCCAGCAGTGAGAGGTGGGACGGGACAGGCTATGGCTACACCTTC
CASSERWDGTGYGYTF
>NA|TRBV2|TRBJ1-1|few
TGTGCCAGCAGTGCTTACACTGAAGCTTTCTTT
CASSAYTEAFF
>TRBD2|TRBV5-6|TRBJ2-7|NA
TGTGCCAGCAAACTAGCGGGAGGAGGATTGGCCGAGCAGTACTTC
CASKLAGGGLAEQYF
>NA|TRBV29-1|TRBJ2-1|NA
TGCAGCGTTGACCCCTTCGACAGGTCCCACAATGAGCAGTTCTTC
CSVDPFDRSHNEQFF
>NA|TRBV7-2|TRBJ1-4|NA
TGTGCCAGCAGCTTTAGTGGGGCGTTAGATGAAAAACTGTTTTTT
CASSFSGALDEKLFF
>TRBD1|TRBV10-1|TRBJ1-5|NA
TGCGCCAGCAGTTCCCGGGACAGGGGAAGAAGCAATCAGCCCCAGCATTTT
CASSSRDRGRSNQPQHF
>TRBD2|TRBV2|TRBJ2-3|many
TGTGCCAGCTGGGCGGGGCTAGCGGGGGGGCGAGATACGCAGTATTTT
CASWAGLAGGRDTQYF
>TRBD1|TRBV7-9|TRBJ2-7|many
TGTGCCAGCAGCTCTAGACAGGGGGAGGTTGGCGAGCAGTACTTC
CASSSRQGEVGEQYF
>NA|TRBV11-3|TRBJ2-1|NA
TGTGCCAGCAGCCCGATGGGGACCCACAATGAGCAGTTCTTC
CASSPMGTHNEQFF
>NA|TRBV6-1|TRBJ2-3|NA
TGTGCCAGCAGTGCCACGGGACGCTCGGAAACTAGCACAGATACGCAGTATTTT
CASSATGRSETSTDTQYF
>NA|TRBV29-1|TRBJ2-2|NA
TGCAGCGCCACAGGGTCTGGCACCGGGGAGCTGTTTTTT
CSATGSGTGELFF
>TRBD2|TRBV10-3|TRBJ2-7|NA
TGTGCCCTCAGCGGGAGCGGCTCTTGGGAGCAGTACTTC
CALSGSGSWEQYF
>NA|TRBV2|TRBJ2-7|once
TGTGCCAGCAGCCTCCTGGGGGTAAGGTACGAGCAGTACTTC
CASSLLGVRYEQYF
>NA|TRBV7-2|TRBJ2-5|NA
TGTGCCAGCAGCTCTGAGCCCGCCGAAGAGACCCAGTACTTC
CASSSEPAEETQYF
>NA|TRBV5-1|TRBJ1-2|NA
TGCGCCAGCAGCTATGACTACACCTTC
CASSYDYTF
>NA|TRBV5-1|TRBJ2-7|many
TGCGCCAGCAGCTTGGCTTTGTCCCACACCCTTTACGAGCAGTACTTC
CASSLALSHTLYEQYF
>NA|TRBV29-1|TRBJ1-1|NA
TGCAGCGCTGAAAGCGAAAACAGTGAAGCTTTCTTT
CSAESENSEAFF
>NA|TRBV5-1|TRBJ1-3|many
TGCGCCAGCAGCATCGGACTCCTGATCTCTGGAAACACCATATATTTT
CASSIGLLISGNTIYF
>TRBD2|TRBV2|TRBJ2-7|NA
TGTGCCAGCAGACTCGGACTAGCGGGGGGCGAGCAGTACTTC
CASRLGLAGGEQYF
>NA|TRBV29-1|TRBJ2-7|NA
TGCAGCGTAGGCAGGAGCTCCTACGAGCAGTACTTC
CSVGRSSYEQYF
>NA|TRBV2|TRBJ1-5|NA
TGTGCCAGCAGTGAAGGGGGAGATCAGCCCCAGCATTTT
CASSEGGDQPQHF
>NA|TRBV25-1|TRBJ1-1|NA
TGTGCCAGCAGTAACCTCCCTATACAGGGACTGGAAACACCATATAACGATTTGAACACTGAAGCTTTCTTT
CASSNLPIQGLETPYNDLNTEAFF
>TRBD2|TRBV19|TRBJ2-2|once
TGTGCCAGTACTAGCGGGGGGCTGTTTTTT
CASTSGGLFF
>NA|TRBV27|TRBJ2-2|few
TGTGCCAGCAGTTTGGGAGCTTACACCGGGGAGCTGTTTTTT
CASSLGAYTGELFF
>TRBD1|TRBV5-1|TRBJ2-1|once
TGCGCCAGCAGCCCCCTCCCCCGGACAGGCTCCTACAATGAGCAGTTCTTC
CASSPLPRTGSYNEQFF
>NA|TRBV20-1|TRBJ1-1|NA
TGCAGTGCTAGAGTGGTCAGTGAAGCTTTCTTT
CSARVVSEAFF
>NA|TRBV10-3|TRBJ2-2|NA
TGTGCCATCAGTGATGGGGGTGCTGGCACCGGGGAGCTGTTTTTT
CAISDGGAGTGELFF
>NA|TRBV7-3|TRBJ1-5|NA
TGTGCCAGCAGCTCGGTATCGGGTAATCAGCCCCAGCATTTT
CASSSVSGNQPQHF
>NA|TRBV27|TRBJ2-1|NA
TGTGCCAGCGCCCCCTTAAGCTCCTACAATGAGCAGTTCTTC
CASAPLSSYNEQFF
>TRBD1|TRBV5-1|TRBJ2-2|few
TGCGCCAGCAGCCCGGACAGGGCGGACACCGGGGAGCTGTTTTTT
CASSPDRADTGELFF
>NA|TRBV10-2|TRBJ2-7|NA
TGCGCCAGCAGTCGTGGTAACGAGCAGTACTTC
CASSRGNEQYF
>TRBD2|TRBV9|TRBJ2-1|many
TGTGCCAGCAGCGTAGTAGCGGGCGTCTCCAATGAGCAGTTCTTC
CASSVVAGVSNEQFF
>NA|TRBV6-1|TRBJ2-6|NA
TGTGCCAGCAGGGCCGGGACTTACTCTGGGGCCAACGTCCTGACTTTC
CASRAGTYSGANVLTF
>TRBD2|TRBV24-1|TRBJ2-7|once
TGTGCCACCAGTGAGTCCGGACTAGTCCACGAGCAGTACTTC
CATSESGLVHEQYF
>NA|TRBV5-1|TRBJ2-3|NA
TGCGCCAGCAGCTTGGGGGACACAGATACGCAGTATTTT
CASSLGDTDTQYF
>NA|TRBV7-8|TRBJ1-1|few
TGTGCCAGCAGCTTATCCCGGACCCTACAGAGTGAAGCTTTCTTT
CASSLSRTLQSEAFF
>NA|TRBV10-3|TRBJ2-5|NA
TGTGCCATCAGTGAGTCCGGTGTGTCGCCCCAAGGGGAGACCCAGTACTTC
CAISESGVSPQGETQYF
>TRBD1|TRBV19|TRBJ1-5|once
TGTGCCAGTAGTACCACAGGGGGCCGGCCCCAGCATTTT
CASSTTGGRPQHF
>NA|TRBV7-9|TRBJ1-4|NA
TGTGCCAGCTCGGGACGGGGTGCTCCTAATGAAAAACTGTTTTTT
CASSGRGAPNEKLFF
>NA|TRBV20-1|TRBJ2-7|NA
TGCAGTGCCCAAGGGGGAAACTCCTACGAGCAGTACTTC
CSAQGGNSYEQYF
>NA|TRBV5-8|TRBJ2-2|NA
TGTGCCAGCAGCACCCTTAGCACCGGGGAGCTGTTTTTT
CASSTLSTGELFF
>NA|TRBV2|TRBJ2-7|many
TGTGCCAGCAGTGAACTTGGGTTCTACGAGCAGTACTTC
CASSELGFYEQYF
>TRBD1|TRBV24-1|TRBJ2-1|NA
TGTGCCACCAGTGCCTGGGGGACAGGGGGGAATGAGCAGTTCTTC
CATSAWGTGGNEQFF
>NA|TRBV5-4|TRBJ1-1|NA
TGTGCCAGCAGATCGGCACCGAACACTGAAGCTTTCTTT
CASRSAPNTEAFF
>NA|TRBV19|TRBJ1-1|once
TGTGCCAGTAGTGGGCACACTGAAGCTTTCTTT
CASSGHTEAFF
>NA|TRBV15|TRBJ1-4|NA
TGTGCCACCAGCAGAGATGACGCAACTAATGAAAAACTGTTTTTT
CATSRDDATNEKLFF
>NA|TRBV7-2|TRBJ1-2|NA
TGTGCCAGCAGCTTAGTGGCAGGGTTGGGTGGCTACACCTTC
CASSLVAGLGGYTF
>NA|TRBV7-3|TRBJ2-1|NA
TGTGCCAGCAGCGTAGCCCCTTTGACATTCAATGAGCAGTTCTTC
CASSVAPLTFNEQFF
>NA|TRBV7-8|TRBJ2-7|few
TGTGCCAGCAGCTTATCCTCCAGTTCCCTCTACGAGCAGTACTTC
CASSLSSSSLYEQYF
>NA|TRBV12-3/TRBV12-4|TRBJ1-2|NA
TGTGCCAGCAGGGATCCTAAGACCGATGGCTACACCTTC
CASRDPKTDGYTF
>TRBD2|TRBV7-3|TRBJ2-5|many
TGTGCCAGCAGCGGGAGCGGGGGTGCCTTAGAGACCCAGTACTTC
CASSGSGGALETQYF
>TRBD1|TRBV29-1|TRBJ2-3|NA
TGCAGCGTTGAAAGGACAGGACAAACGCAGTATTTT
CSVERTGQTQYF
>NA|TRBV7-3|TRBJ2-7|NA
TGTGCCAGCAGCTGGGGACGGAACTCCTACGAGCAGTACTTC
CASSWGRNSYEQYF
>TRBD2|TRBV29-1|TRBJ2-3|NA
TGCAGCGTAGTAGGACTAGCGGCGAGGGATACGCAGTATTTT
CSVVGLAARDTQYF
>TRBD2|TRBV9|TRBJ2-7|NA
TGTGCCAGCAGCCCCCGGGGGGGGGCGTCCTACGAGCAGTACTTC
CASSPRGGASYEQYF
>TRBD1|TRBV20-1|TRBJ2-7|once
TGCAGTGCTTCCCGGGACAGCCCTCGGTACGAGCAGTACTTC
CSASRDSPRYEQYF
>NA|TRBV12-3/TRBV12-4|TRBJ2-1|NA
TGTGCCAGCAGTTCATGGACAGAGCAGTTCTTC
CASSSWTEQFF
>NA|TRBV5-1|TRBJ2-7|few
TGTGCCAGCAGCTACTCCCAAGCCTACGAGCAGTACTTC
CASSYSQAYEQYF